A selection of T cell receptor beta chains follows, all from one sample in a study of cytomegalovirus exposure and HLA in healthy donors. This table comes from immunoSEQ multiplex PCR, and its TCRdb copy is limited to in-frame clones, with some not included. The sample includes 150,000 or so clones, 65% to 70% of them seen just once. The sample was PBMCs. Every receptor here comes from a man under 40 in good health and CMV-seropositive. Both conserved end residues are part of each CDR3. The D gene is left open where the match is weak. Expanded clones get a size class; other rows say once, few or many, or leave the size out.

J gene,V gene,CDR3 length,D gene,clone size,CDR3 DNA,CDR3 protein
TRBJ2-3,TRBV5-1,15,TRBD2,NA,TGCGCCAGCAGCTTGGCTGCGGGAGTGGGAGATACGCAGTATTTT,CASSLAAGVGDTQYF
TRBJ1-1,TRBV9,13,NA,NA,TGTGCCAGCAGCGCCAGGGATTACTCTGAAGCTTTCTTT,CASSARDYSEAFF
TRBJ2-7,TRBV5-4,13,NA,NA,TGTGCCAGCAGCTTGGACAGGGACTACGAGCAGTACTTC,CASSLDRDYEQYF
TRBJ2-5,TRBV2,18,NA,NA,NA,CASSISGQGGLTLYEQYF
TRBJ2-3,TRBV2,17,NA,NA,TGTGCCAGCAGTGAGTACAGGAGACTAGAAGGGTTGGATACGCAGTATTTT,CASSEYRRLEGLDTQYF
TRBJ2-2,TRBV7-2,11,NA,NA,TGTGCCAGCAGCCCATTGGGGGAGCTGTTTTTT,CASSPLGELFF
TRBJ2-5,TRBV30,13,NA,once,TGTGCCTGGAGGCCGGGGGTGGGAGAGACCCAGTACTTC,CAWRPGVGETQYF
TRBJ2-7,TRBV5-1,14,TRBD1,NA,TGCGCCAGCAGCGCTATGGACAGGTCCTACGAGCAGTACTTC,CASSAMDRSYEQYF
TRBJ1-6,TRBV5-1,18,NA,once,TGCGCCAGCAGCCTCCTAAGCCGGGACTCAGGGTCTAATTCACCCCTCCACTTT,CASSLLSRDSGSNSPLHF
TRBJ2-1,TRBV2,11,NA,NA,TGTGCCAGCACTCCAGAGCGCCGAGAGTTCTTC,CASTPERREFF
TRBJ2-7,TRBV7-3,14,TRBD2,NA,TGTGCCAGCAGCTCTCCGGGACTAGGCGGCGAGCAGTACTTC,CASSSPGLGGEQYF
TRBJ1-2,TRBV7-2,15,TRBD1,NA,TGTGCCAGCAGCTCGGGACAGGGGGGTTACTATGGCTACACCTTC,CASSSGQGGYYGYTF
TRBJ2-5,TRBV7-9,14,TRBD1,NA,TGTGCCAGCAGCTTAAACAGGGGGCGAGAGACCCAGTACTTC,CASSLNRGRETQYF
TRBJ1-1,TRBV18,15,NA,NA,TGTGCCAGCTCACCCCGGGAGGGGCGCGGGACTGAAGCTTTCTTT,CASSPREGRGTEAFF
TRBJ2-7,TRBV15,14,TRBD2,NA,TGTGCCACCAGCTCAGGCGGGAGGTCCTACGAGCAGTACTTC,CATSSGGRSYEQYF
TRBJ1-4,TRBV28,15,NA,NA,TGTGCCAGCAGTTTTGCAAGCGCAACTAATGAAAAACTGTTTTTT,CASSFASATNEKLFF
TRBJ2-2,TRBV18,14,NA,NA,TGTGCCAGCTCACCACTTGAGCGAACCGGGGAGCTGTTTTTT,CASSPLERTGELFF